The clone carrying this TCR beta chain was observed at least ten times. Its antigen is not identified. These data originate in a study of identical twins. Study results and limitations: Findings came from cross-sectional statistics, without long-term follow-up of donors. Cord blood beta clonotypes that were abundant carried fewer insertions, and memory repertoires showed no such trend.

A universal primer site was created by template switching, with the cDNA bearing unique molecular identifiers. Using its own MiXCR run on the 5' RACE reads, TCRdb lists one record per CDR3 protein. Of around 550,000 distinct CDR3 sequences in the sample, around 15% were seen once. This CDR3 comprises 16 residues. Germline CDR1 is MGHRA and CDR2 is YSYEKL. The V segment lost 2 bases and the J segment 1 base; nucleotides outside the gene matches: 5. These same records also appear under a second study, on yellow fever vaccine responses in identical twins.

The sequencing sample was made of CD4+ T cells sorted from blood. V and J are TRBV4-1 and TRBJ1-1; 9 bases are shared with TRBD1. This TCR derives from a woman between 18 and 29 years old in good health. The DNA for the CDR3 is TGCGCCAGCAGCCAACAACAGGGGGCTGGGAACACTGAAGCTTTCTTT. Its translation is CASSQQQGAGNTEAFF.